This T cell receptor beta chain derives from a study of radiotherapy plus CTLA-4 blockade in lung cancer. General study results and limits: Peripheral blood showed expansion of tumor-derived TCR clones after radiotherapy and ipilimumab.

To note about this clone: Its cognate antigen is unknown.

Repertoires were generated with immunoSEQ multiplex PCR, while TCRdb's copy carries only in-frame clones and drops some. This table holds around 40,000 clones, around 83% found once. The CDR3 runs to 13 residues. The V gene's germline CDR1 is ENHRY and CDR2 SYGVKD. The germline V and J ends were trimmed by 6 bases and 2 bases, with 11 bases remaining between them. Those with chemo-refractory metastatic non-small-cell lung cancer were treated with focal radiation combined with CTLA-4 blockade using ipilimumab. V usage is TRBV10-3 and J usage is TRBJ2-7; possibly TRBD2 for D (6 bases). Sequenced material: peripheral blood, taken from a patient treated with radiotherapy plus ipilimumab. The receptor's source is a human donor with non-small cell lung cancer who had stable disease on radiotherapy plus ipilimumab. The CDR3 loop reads CAIRDGGTYEQYF. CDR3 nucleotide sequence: TGTGCCATCAGGGACGGGGGTACCTACGAGCAGTACTTC.